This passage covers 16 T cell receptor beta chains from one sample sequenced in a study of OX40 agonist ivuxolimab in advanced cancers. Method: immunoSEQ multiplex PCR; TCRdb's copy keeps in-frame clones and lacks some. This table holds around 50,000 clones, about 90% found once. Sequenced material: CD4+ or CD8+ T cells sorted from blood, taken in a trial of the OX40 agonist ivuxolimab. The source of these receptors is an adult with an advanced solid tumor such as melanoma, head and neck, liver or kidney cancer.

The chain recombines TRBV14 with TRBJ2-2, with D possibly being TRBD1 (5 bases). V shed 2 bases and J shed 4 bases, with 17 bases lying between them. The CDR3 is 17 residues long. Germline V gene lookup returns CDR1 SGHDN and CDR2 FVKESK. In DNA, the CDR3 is TGTGCCAGCAGCCAATATTTCCAGGGCAGAACCACCGGGGAGCTGTTTTTT. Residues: CASSQYFQGRTTGELFF.

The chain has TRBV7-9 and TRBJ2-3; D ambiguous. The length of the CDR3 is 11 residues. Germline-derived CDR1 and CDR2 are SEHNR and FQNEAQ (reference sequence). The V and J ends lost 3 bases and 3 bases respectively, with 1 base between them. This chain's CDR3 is CASSLTDTQYF. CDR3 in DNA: TGTGCCAGCAGCTTGACAGATACGCAGTATTTT.

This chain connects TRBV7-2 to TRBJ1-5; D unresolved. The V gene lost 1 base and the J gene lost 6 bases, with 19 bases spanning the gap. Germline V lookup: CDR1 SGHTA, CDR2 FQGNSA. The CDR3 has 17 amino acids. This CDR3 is CASSLGLGSRSGQPQHF. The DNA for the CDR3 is TGTGCCAGCAGCTTAGGTCTCGGATCACGGTCTGGTCAGCCCCAGCATTTT.

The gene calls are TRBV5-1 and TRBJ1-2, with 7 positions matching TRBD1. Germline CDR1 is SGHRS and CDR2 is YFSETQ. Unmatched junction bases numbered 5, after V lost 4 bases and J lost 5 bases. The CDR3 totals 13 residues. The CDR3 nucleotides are TGCGCCAGCAGCGGGGGGACAGAGTATGGCTACACCTTC. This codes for CASSGGTEYGYTF.

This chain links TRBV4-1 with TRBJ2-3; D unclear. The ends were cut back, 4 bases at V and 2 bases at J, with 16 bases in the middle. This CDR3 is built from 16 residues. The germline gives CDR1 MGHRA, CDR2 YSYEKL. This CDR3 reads CASSPSKGILTDTQYF. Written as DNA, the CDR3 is TGCGCCAGCAGCCCTTCAAAAGGAATACTCACAGATACGCAGTATTTT.

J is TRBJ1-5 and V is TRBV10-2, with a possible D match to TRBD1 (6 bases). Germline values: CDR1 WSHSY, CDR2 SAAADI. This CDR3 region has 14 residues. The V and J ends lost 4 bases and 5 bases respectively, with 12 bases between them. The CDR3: CASSVVAGDQPQHF. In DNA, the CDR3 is TGCGCCAGCAGTGTGGTCGCAGGGGATCAGCCCCAGCATTTT.

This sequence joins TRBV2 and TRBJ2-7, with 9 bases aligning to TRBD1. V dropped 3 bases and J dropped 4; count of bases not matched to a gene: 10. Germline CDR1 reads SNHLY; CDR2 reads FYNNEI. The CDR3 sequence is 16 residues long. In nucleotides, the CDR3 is TGTGCCAGCAGTGATGAGGCGGACAGGGGCACTTACGAGCAGTACTTC. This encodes CASSDEADRGTYEQYF.

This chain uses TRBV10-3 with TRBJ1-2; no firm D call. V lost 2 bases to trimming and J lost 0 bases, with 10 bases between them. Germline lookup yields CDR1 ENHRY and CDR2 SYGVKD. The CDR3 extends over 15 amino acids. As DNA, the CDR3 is TGTGCCATCAGTGAGGCCACACGGACTAACTATGGCTACACCTTC. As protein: CAISEATRTNYGYTF.

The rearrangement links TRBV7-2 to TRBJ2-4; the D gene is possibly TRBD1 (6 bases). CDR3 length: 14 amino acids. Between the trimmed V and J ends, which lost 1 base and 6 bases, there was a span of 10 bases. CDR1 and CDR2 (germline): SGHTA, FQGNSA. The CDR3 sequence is CASSLGQGRNIQYF. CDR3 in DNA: TGTGCCAGCAGCTTAGGCCAGGGGAGAAACATTCAGTACTTC.

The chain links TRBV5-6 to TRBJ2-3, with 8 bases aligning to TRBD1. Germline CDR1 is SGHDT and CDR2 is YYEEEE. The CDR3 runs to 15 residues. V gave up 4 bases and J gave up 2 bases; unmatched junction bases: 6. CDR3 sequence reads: CASSLGTGYTDTQYF. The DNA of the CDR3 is TGTGCCAGCAGCCTAGGGACAGGATACACAGATACGCAGTATTTT.

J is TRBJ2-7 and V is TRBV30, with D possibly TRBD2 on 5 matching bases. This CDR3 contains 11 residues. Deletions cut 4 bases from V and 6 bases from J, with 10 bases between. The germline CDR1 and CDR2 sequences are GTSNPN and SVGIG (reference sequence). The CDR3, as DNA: TGTGCCTGGACGCGGGTGCGCGAGCAGTACTTC. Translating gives CAWTRVREQYF.

The CDR3: CASSFRTSGAYEQYF. The CDR3 DNA follows: TGTGCCAGCAGTTTCCGGACTAGCGGGGCCTACGAGCAGTACTTC. V is TRBV6-5 and J is TRBJ2-7; 12 bases match TRBD2. There are 15 residues in the CDR3. The germline V gene encodes CDR1 MNHEY and CDR2 SVGAGI. The V segment lost 4 bases and the J segment 2 bases; nucleotides outside the gene matches: 3.

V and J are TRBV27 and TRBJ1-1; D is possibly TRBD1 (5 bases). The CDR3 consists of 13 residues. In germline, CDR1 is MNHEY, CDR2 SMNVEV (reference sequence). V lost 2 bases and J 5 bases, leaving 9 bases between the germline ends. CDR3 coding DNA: TGTGCCAGCAGTTTAGGCAGGGAGACTGAAGCTTTCTTT. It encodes CASSLGRETEAFF.

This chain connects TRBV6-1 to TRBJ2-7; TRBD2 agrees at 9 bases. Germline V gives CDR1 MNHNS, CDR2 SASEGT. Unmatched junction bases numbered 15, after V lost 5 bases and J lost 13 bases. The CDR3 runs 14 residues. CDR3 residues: CASSPGLASSILYF. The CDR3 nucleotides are TGTGCCAGCAGTCCAGGACTAGCGTCCTCCATCCTATACTTC.

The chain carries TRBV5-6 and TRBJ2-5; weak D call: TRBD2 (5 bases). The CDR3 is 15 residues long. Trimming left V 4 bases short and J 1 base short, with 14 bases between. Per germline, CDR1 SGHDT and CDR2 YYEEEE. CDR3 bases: TGTGCCAGCAGCAACGGGATGAGTTCCCAAGAGACCCAGTACTTC. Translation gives CASSNGMSSQETQYF.

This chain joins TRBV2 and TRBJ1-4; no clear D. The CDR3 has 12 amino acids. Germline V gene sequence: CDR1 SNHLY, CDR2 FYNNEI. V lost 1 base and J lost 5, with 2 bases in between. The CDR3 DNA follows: TGTGCCAGCAGTGAAGGGAATGAAAAACTGTTTTTT. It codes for CASSEGNEKLFF.